The 30 T cell receptor beta chains below were found in one sample sequenced in a study of blood T cell repertoires in COVID-19. Data came from immunoSEQ multiplex PCR; TCRdb stores just in-frame clones and leaves some out. The data contain 140,000 to 150,000 clones, about 86% of them singletons. Sequences were obtained from peripheral blood. These receptors originate from a woman between 45 and 65 years old with active or convalescent COVID-19.

V gene TRBV5-4 combines with J gene TRBJ1-1, with D tentatively TRBD1 (6 bases). The ends were cut back, 4 bases at V and 1 base at J, with 8 bases in the middle. The CDR3 sequence is 13 residues long. In germline, CDR1 is SGHNT, CDR2 YYREEE (reference sequence). The CDR3 DNA follows: TGTGCCAGCAGCCTAGGGGGGAACACTGAAGCTTTCTTT. Translated: CASSLGGNTEAFF. The whole variable domain, remainder taken from reference TRBV5-4 and TRBJ1-1, is ETGVTQSPTHLIKTRGQQVTLRCSSQSGHNTVSWYQQALGQGPQFIFQYYREEENGRGNFPPRFSGLQFPNYSSELNVNALELDDSALYLCASSLGGNTEAFFGQGTRLTVV.

This chain joins TRBV10-3 and TRBJ1-6; D is possibly TRBD1 (6 bases). CDR3 length: 13 residues. Trimming took off 8 bases at V and 7 bases at J, with 12 bases between the two ends. Germline CDR1 is ENHRY and CDR2 is SYGVKD. Here the CDR3 DNA reads TGTGCCATCTCGGACAGTGAGAATTCACCCCTCCACTTT. Amino acids: CAISDSENSPLHF.

As concerns this clone: Other DNA sequences in the same sample also yield this CDR3. CDR3 nucleotide sequence: TGTGCCAGCAGTGCACTAGCGGGAGGTGCGGATACGCAGTATTTT. Amino acid sequence: CASSALAGGADTQYF. The chain is built from TRBV2 and TRBJ2-3; 12 bases fit TRBD2. V gave up 4 bases and J gave up 6 bases; unmatched junction bases: 5. The CDR3 runs 15 residues. Per germline, CDR1 SNHLY and CDR2 FYNNEI.

The rearrangement links TRBV19 to TRBJ1-1; 7 bases are shared with TRBD1. The trim removed 6 bases at V and 2 bases at J, leaving 6 bases unmatched. The CDR3 is 14 residues long. Germline V gene data show CDR1 as LNHDA and CDR2 as SQIVND (reference sequence). CDR3 nucleotides: TGTGCCAGTAGGACAGGGCAGGCTAACACTGAAGCTTTCTTT. Its protein product is CASRTGQANTEAFF.

The genes are TRBV6-5 and TRBJ1-1; D ambiguous. From germline, CDR1 is MNHEY and CDR2 SVGAGI. The V end was cut by 6 bases, the J end by 1 base, with 15 bases between. CDR3 length: 15 residues. As DNA, the CDR3 is TGTGCCAGCAGAAGGTTGGGTACAGAGAACACTGAAGCTTTCTTT. Its translation: CASRRLGTENTEAFF.

The table lists this clone with a count of one. The chain carries TRBV7-6 and TRBJ2-6; TRBD2 matches at 7 bases. Trimming took 5 bases from V and 0 from J; bases not matched to a gene: 1. From germline, CDR1 is SGHVS and CDR2 FNYEAQ. The CDR3 runs 15 residues. The CDR3 region has the DNA TGTGCCAGCAGCCGGGGGGTCTCTGGGGCCAACGTCCTGACTTTC. Its translation: CASSRGVSGANVLTF.

The chain's CDR3 is CAWAKQVNTEAFF. CDR3 in DNA: TGTGCCTGGGCGAAGCAGGTGAACACTGAAGCTTTCTTT. This chain joins TRBV30 and TRBJ1-1; no clear D gene. Per the germline V gene, CDR1 is GTSNPN and CDR2 is SVGIG (reference sequence). The CDR3 extends over 13 amino acids. V was cut by 5 bases and J by 0 bases, with 10 bases left in between.

This clone was observed a single time. The chain joins TRBV6-1 to TRBJ2-1, with D possibly matching TRBD2 (6 bases). V dropped 2 bases and J dropped 7 bases, with 15 bases sitting between them. CDR3 length: 15 amino acids. CDR1 and CDR2 (germline): MNHNS, SASEGT. CDR3 protein: CASSEPGRRRNEQFF. CDR3 in DNA: TGTGCCAGCAGTGAACCCGGGAGAAGAAGGAATGAGCAGTTCTTC.

V gene TRBV23-1 combines with J gene TRBJ2-7, with 10 positions matching TRBD1. TRBV23-1 is filed as an ORF, its function uncertain. The CDR3 runs to 17 residues. V was pared by 0 bases and J by 3 bases, with 8 bases of the junction left unmatched. The CDR3 sequence is CASSQSRGGTGVYEQYF. CDR3 DNA sequence: TGCGCCAGCAGTCAATCGCGAGGAGGGACAGGGGTCTACGAGCAGTACTTC.

The table lists this clone with a few counts. The chain carries TRBV3-1 (or the pseudogene TRBV3-2) and TRBJ1-3, with TRBD1 matching 7 bases. Trimming cost V 4 bases and J 4 bases; bases outside gene matches: 7. The CDR3 is 15 residues long. Germline-derived CDR1 and CDR2 are LGHDT and YNNKEL (reference sequence). The CDR3 loop is CASSPTPGQGNTIYF. CDR3 bases: TGTGCCAGCAGCCCCACTCCGGGACAGGGAAACACCATATATTTT.

The chain uses TRBV7-6 and TRBJ2-5, with 11 nucleotides matching TRBD2. This CDR3 comprises 14 residues. Germline V CDR1 and CDR2: SGHVS, FNYEAQ. The J segment lost 2 bases and the V segment lost 6 bases, leaving 2 bases of the junction unmatched. The chain's CDR3 is CASRRTSGQETQYF. In nucleotides, the CDR3 is TGTGCCAGCAGAAGGACTAGCGGGCAAGAGACCCAGTACTTC. The full variable domain, in which reference TRBV7-6 and TRBJ2-5 provide the parts outside the CDR3, is GAGVSQSPRYKVTKRGQDVALRCDPISGHVSLYWYRQALGQGPEFLTYFNYEAQQDKSGLPNDRFSAERPEGSISTLTIQRTEQRDSAMYRCASRRTSGQETQYFGPGTRLLVL.

This clone was recorded a few times. The chain is built from TRBV19 and TRBJ1-2; 8 bases align to TRBD1. CDR3 length: 13 amino acids. With 10 bases clipped from V and 4 bases from J, the junction kept 8 bases outside the gene matches. CDR1 is LNHDA and CDR2 is SQIVND in the germline V gene (reference sequence). CDR3 region: CATGQGFGYGYTF. For the CDR3, the DNA is TGTGCCACAGGACAGGGTTTTGGCTATGGCTACACCTTC.

In DNA, the CDR3 is TGCGCCAGCAGCTTGGCCCTAGCGGGGGGGTTCAATGAGCAGTTCTTC. Translating it yields CASSLALAGGFNEQFF. This chain joins TRBV5-1 and TRBJ2-1; TRBD2 matches at 12 bases. CDR1 SGHRS and CDR2 YFSETQ come from the germline V gene. The CDR3 covers 16 residues. The V gene end was trimmed by 0 bases and the J gene end by 6 bases; junction bases not matched to a gene: 4.

The chain couples TRBV11-2 to TRBJ2-7, with 8 bases that match TRBD2. In germline, CDR1 is SGHAT, CDR2 FQNNGV. V was clipped by 8 bases and J by 5 bases; unmatched bases: 11. This CDR3 contains 14 residues. The CDR3 here is CASGSGGRSNEQYF. CDR3 bases: TGTGCCAGCGGGAGTGGCGGGAGGTCTAACGAGCAGTACTTC.

The chain recombines TRBV28 with TRBJ1-4; perhaps TRBD1 as D (6 bases). V lost 6 bases, J lost 8 bases, and 13 bases lay in between. This CDR3 comprises 13 residues. Germline CDR1 reads MDHEN; CDR2 reads SYDVKM. CDR3 sequence reads: CASSRRGGEKLFF. In nucleotides, the CDR3 is TGTGCCAGCAGCCGCAGGGGAGGGGAAAAACTGTTTTTT. Looking up the rest from reference TRBV28 and TRBJ1-4 gives the full variable domain: DVKVTQSSRYLVKRTGEKVFLECVQDMDHENMFWYRQDPGLGLRLIYFSYDVKMKEKGDIPEGYSVSREKKERFSLILESASTNQTSMYLCASSRRGGEKLFFGSGTQLSVL.

The chain joins TRBV7-3 to TRBJ2-1, with D perhaps matching TRBD1 (5 bases). Deletions cut 5 bases from V and 5 bases from J, with 10 bases between. Germline V lookup: CDR1 SGHTA, CDR2 FQGTGA. The length of the CDR3 is 13 residues. The CDR3 DNA is TGTGCCAGCAGCACAGACAGCCACAATGAGCAGTTCTTC. Translating it yields CASSTDSHNEQFF.

The chain is built from TRBV29-1 and TRBJ2-7; 12 positions agree with TRBD2. The CDR3 is 14 amino acids. V lost 1 base to trimming and J lost 2 bases; unmatched junction nucleotides: 0. From germline, CDR1 is SQVTM and CDR2 ANQGSEA. The CDR3 protein is CSVEGTSGTYEQYF. CDR3 nucleotides: TGCAGCGTTGAAGGGACTAGCGGGACCTACGAGCAGTACTTC.

The chain has TRBV28 and TRBJ1-2, with D maybe TRBD1 (5 bases). The CDR3 sequence is 13 residues long. Germline loops: CDR1 MDHEN, CDR2 SYDVKM. Trimming shortened V by 5 bases and J by 5 bases, and 12 bases separated the two germline ends. The CDR3 DNA sequence: TGTGCCAGCAGTCCTCTGACAGCGTATGGCTACACCTTC. Amino acids: CASSPLTAYGYTF.

The chain carries TRBV7-2 and TRBJ2-7; D gene ambiguous. The CDR3 runs 14 residues. V was trimmed by 2 bases and J by 2 bases, leaving 10 bases between them. Germline CDR1 is SGHTA and CDR2 is FQGNSA. The CDR3 DNA is TGTGCCAGCAGCTTATCTTGGGCACCCTACGAGCAGTACTTC. It yields the protein CASSLSWAPYEQYF.

The V gene is TRBV12-3 or TRBV12-4, the J gene TRBJ2-7; 8 nucleotides match TRBD1. The V and J ends lost 5 bases and 6 bases, in that order; junction bases with no gene match: 3. The CDR3 is made up of 12 amino acids. CDR3 coding DNA: TGTGCCAGCAGTGCGGGGACAGGCGAGCAGTACTTC. As protein: CASSAGTGEQYF.

J is TRBJ2-4 and V is TRBV2, with 9 bases lining up with TRBD1. The germline V gene has CDR1 SNHLY and CDR2 FYNNEI. V dropped 7 bases and J dropped 12; count of bases not matched to a gene: 10. This CDR3 region has 13 residues. CDR3 DNA: TGTGCCAGCACCAGGGACAGGGTCAAAGATCAGTACTTC. The encoded protein is CASTRDRVKDQYF.

The table lists this clone with a few counts. The J gene is TRBJ1-2, the V gene TRBV29-1; 7 bases line up with TRBD1. Looked up from germline, CDR1 is SQVTM and CDR2 is ANQGSEA. The ends lost 6 bases at V and 6 bases at J; junction bases unmatched: 7. The CDR3 sequence is 12 residues long. The CDR3 region is CSVSQGLHGYTF. In DNA, the CDR3 is TGCAGCGTGTCACAGGGGTTGCATGGCTACACCTTC. The variable domain in full, with the rest retrieved from reference TRBV29-1 and TRBJ1-2, is SAVISQKPSRDICQRGTSLTIQCQVDSQVTMMFWYRQQPGQSLTLIATANQGSEATYESGFVIDKFPISRPNLTFSTLTVSNMSPEDSSIYLCSVSQGLHGYTFGSGTRLTVV.

V is TRBV7-9 and J is TRBJ2-1; 7 bases map to TRBD2. This CDR3 has 15 residues. With V trimmed by 3 bases and J by 5 bases, 7 bases remained unmatched. Germline values: CDR1 SEHNR, CDR2 FQNEAQ (reference sequence). CDR3 sequence reads: CASSFILAVHNEQFF. The CDR3 region has the DNA TGTGCCAGCAGCTTTATTCTAGCGGTCCACAATGAGCAGTTCTTC.

V is TRBV6-6 and J is TRBJ1-5, with D uncertain. The CDR3 totals 14 residues. V gave up 2 bases and J gave up 4 bases, with 9 bases separating them. Germline values: CDR1 MNHNY, CDR2 SVGAGI (reference sequence). Written as DNA, the CDR3 is TGTGCCAGCAGTTACCCCGGTGGTAATCAGCCCCAGCATTTT. Its protein is CASSYPGGNQPQHF.

The chain has TRBV27 and TRBJ1-1; possibly TRBD1 for D (5 bases). This CDR3 contains 16 residues. Germline V gene sequence: CDR1 MNHEY, CDR2 SMNVEV (reference sequence). The V end was cut by 5 bases, the J end by 1 base, with 17 bases between. CDR3 amino acids: CASSHLPRQRNTEAFF. The CDR3 DNA is TGTGCCAGCAGTCACCTCCCCCGACAGCGGAACACTGAAGCTTTCTTT.

The chain is built from TRBV5-6 and TRBJ1-1, with D perhaps TRBD1 (5 bases). V was shortened by 3 bases and J by 1 base, with 13 bases between the two germline ends. There are 15 residues in the CDR3. Germline V gives CDR1 SGHDT, CDR2 YYEEEE. CDR3 in DNA: TGTGCCAGCAGCTATTTGACAGTCTCGAACACTGAAGCTTTCTTT. This translates into CASSYLTVSNTEAFF.

The V call is TRBV19, the J call TRBJ1-5; TRBD1 matches 7 bases. Germline V gene data show CDR1 as LNHDA and CDR2 as SQIVND (reference sequence). The CDR3 has 17 amino acids. Trimming at V came to 4 bases and at J to 0 bases, leaving 9 bases not matched to a gene. CDR3 in amino acids: CASSSGWAGGSNQPQHF. CDR3 bases: TGTGCCAGTAGTAGTGGCTGGGCAGGGGGTAGCAATCAGCCCCAGCATTTT.

V usage is TRBV25-1 and J usage is TRBJ1-4, with unresolved D. The germline V gene encodes CDR1 MGHDK and CDR2 SYGVNS. The V end was cut by 1 base, the J end by 0 bases, with 9 bases between. The CDR3 covers 16 residues. CDR3 nucleotide sequence: TGTGCCAGCAGTGAATGGAGCGGTACAACTAATGAAAAACTGTTTTTT. This encodes CASSEWSGTTNEKLFF. The whole variable domain, remainder taken from reference TRBV25-1 and TRBJ1-4, is EADIYQTPRYLVIGTGKKITLECSQTMGHDKMYWYQQDPGMELHLIHYSYGVNSTEKGDLSSESTVSRIRTEHFPLTLESARPSHTSQYLCASSEWSGTTNEKLFFGSGTQLSVL.

This clone was seen more than once but under ten times. This chain links TRBV3-1 (or the pseudogene TRBV3-2) with TRBJ2-7; D remains ambiguous. This CDR3 contains 15 residues. V lost 1 base and J 0 bases, leaving 10 bases between the germline ends. Germline V gene lookup returns CDR1 LGHDT and CDR2 YNNKEL (reference sequence). CDR3 region: CASSQGDHSSYEQYF. The CDR3 nucleotides are TGTGCCAGCAGCCAAGGCGACCACAGCTCCTACGAGCAGTACTTC.

This clone was observed a handful of times. This chain links TRBV7-2 with TRBJ1-1; no reliable D call. The V end lost 6 bases, the J end lost 1 base, and 9 bases lay between the germline ends. The CDR3 has 13 amino acids. Germline CDR1 reads SGHTA; CDR2 reads FQGNSA. CDR3 sequence reads: CASSFRWNTEAFF. CDR3 sequence (DNA): TGTGCCAGCAGTTTTAGATGGAACACTGAAGCTTTCTTT.